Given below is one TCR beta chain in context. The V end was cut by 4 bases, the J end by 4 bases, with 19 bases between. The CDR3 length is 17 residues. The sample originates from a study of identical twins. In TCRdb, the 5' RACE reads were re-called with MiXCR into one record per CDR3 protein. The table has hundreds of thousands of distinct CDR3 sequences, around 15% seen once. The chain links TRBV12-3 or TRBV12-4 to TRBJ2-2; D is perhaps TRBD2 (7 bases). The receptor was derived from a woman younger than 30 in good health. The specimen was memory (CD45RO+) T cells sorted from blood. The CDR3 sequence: CASSSPRGGRGTGELFF. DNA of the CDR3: TGTGCCAGCAGTTCCCCCAGGGGAGGGAGGGGCACCGGGGAGCTGTTTTTT.